Following are 26 T cell receptor beta chains from one sample sequenced in a study. One entry per CDR3 protein results from TCRdb running MiXCR on the 5' RACE reads. The repertoire holds 50,000 to 65,000 distinct CDR3 sequences, with 25% to 30% as singletons. Sequenced: tumor-infiltrating memory CD4+ T cells sorted from the breast tumor. Subset here: memory CD4+ T cells, CD4+CD45RO+CD25-. The source is a female donor with breast cancer.

This clonotype was detected only a few times. The chain is built from TRBV20-1 and TRBJ2-7; D is possibly TRBD1 or TRBD2 (5 bases each). The germline gives CDR1 DFQATT, CDR2 SNEGSKA (reference sequence). Trimming took off 3 bases at V and 9 bases at J, with 21 bases between the two ends. The CDR3 consists of 14 residues. The CDR3 region is CSASPRDLYEGQYF. CDR3 bases: TGCAGTGCTAGCCCCAGGGACCTCTACGAGGGGCAGTACTTC.

This clonotype was recorded a few times. The genes are TRBV7-3 and TRBJ2-3, with D possibly being TRBD1 (5 bases). This CDR3 is built from 15 residues. V dropped 8 bases and J dropped 0 bases, with 15 bases sitting between them. From germline, CDR1 is SGHTA and CDR2 FQGTGA. The CDR3 reads CASSQQAGSTDTQYF. The CDR3 coding sequence is TGTGCCAGCTCGCAACAGGCTGGTAGCACAGATACGCAGTATTTT.

The table lists this clonotype with a few counts. V and J are TRBV7-9 and TRBJ2-1, with TRBD2 matching 11 bases. Germline V gene lookup returns CDR1 SEHNR and CDR2 FQNEAQ (reference sequence). V was clipped by 3 bases and J by 6 bases; unmatched bases: 4. This CDR3 contains 15 residues. The CDR3 loop reads CASSFTSGSSNEQFF. CDR3 bases: TGTGCCAGCAGCTTCACTAGCGGGAGCAGCAATGAGCAGTTCTTC.

V is TRBV7-9 and J is TRBJ2-7; TRBD2 is a possible D gene (6 bases). Germline V gene sequence: CDR1 SEHNR, CDR2 FQNEAQ (reference sequence). CDR3 size: 15 residues. Trimming shortened V by 5 bases and J by 9 bases, and 23 bases separated the two germline ends. The CDR3 protein is CASSQDRDLARGQYF. The DNA of the CDR3 is TGTGCCAGCAGCCAGGACCGGGACTTGGCTAGAGGGCAGTACTTC.

This clonotype was recorded a few times. J is TRBJ2-7 and V is TRBV6-6; 10 positions agree with TRBD1. The germline V gene has CDR1 MNHNY and CDR2 SVGAGI (reference sequence). V shed 4 bases and J 0 bases; nucleotides not matched to a gene: 3. The CDR3 is made up of 15 amino acids. In DNA, the CDR3 is TGTGCCAGCAGTTCGGGACAGGGGAGCTCCTACGAGCAGTACTTC. Protein: CASSSGQGSSYEQYF.

This clonotype came up a few times. The chain combines TRBV20-1 with TRBJ2-3, with D possibly being TRBD2 (5 bases). The CDR3 has 15 residues. V was pared by 5 bases and J by 0 bases, with 15 bases between. From germline, CDR1 is DFQATT and CDR2 SNEGSKA (reference sequence). This CDR3 is CSAPYKRSSTDTQYF. CDR3 sequence (DNA): TGCAGTGCTCCATACAAGCGGTCTAGCACAGATACGCAGTATTTT.

J is TRBJ2-3 and V is TRBV20-1; D gene uncertain. Germline V gene sequence: CDR1 DFQATT, CDR2 SNEGSKA (reference sequence). The ends were cut back, 4 bases at V and 1 base at J, with 12 bases in the middle. This CDR3 spans 14 amino acids. Here the CDR3 DNA reads TGCAGTGCTAAAGTCGGTGGGGGCACAGATACGCAGTATTTT. Its protein product is CSAKVGGGTDTQYF.

The chain employs TRBV12-3 or TRBV12-4 and TRBJ2-3; TRBD2 matches 11 bases. The V gene end was trimmed by 8 bases and the J gene end by 4 bases; junction bases not matched to a gene: 11. The CDR3 extends over 16 amino acids. In DNA form, the CDR3 reads TGTGCCAGCGGATCTGCTAGCGGGGGGCGCGCAGATACGCAGTATTTT. It codes for CASGSASGGRADTQYF.

This clonotype has a handful of counts. Here the CDR3 reads CASTQGVQPQHF. The CDR3 DNA is TGTGCCAGCACCCAGGGGGTTCAGCCCCAGCATTTT. The chain recombines TRBV28 with TRBJ1-5, with 7 nucleotides matching TRBD1. The CDR3 consists of 12 residues. CDR1 and CDR2 from the germline V gene are MDHEN and SYDVKM. The V segment lost 7 bases and the J segment 6 bases; nucleotides outside the gene matches: 3.

J is TRBJ1-1 and V is TRBV6-5; D ambiguous. The CDR3 has 13 amino acids. CDR1 and CDR2 from the germline V gene are MNHEY and SVGAGI. V was clipped by 0 bases and J by 4 bases, with 6 bases between them. The CDR3 DNA sequence: TGTGCCAGCAGTTACTCTAGAGGCACTGAAGCTTTCTTT. It codes for CASSYSRGTEAFF.

This chain links TRBV12-3 or TRBV12-4 with TRBJ2-1, with D possibly TRBD2 on 5 matching bases. V shed 6 bases and J shed 3 bases, with 15 bases lying between them. The CDR3 totals 15 residues. CDR3 sequence reads: CASSILKSGYNEQFF. For the CDR3, the DNA is TGTGCCAGCAGCATCCTAAAGAGCGGCTACAATGAGCAGTTCTTC.

This CDR3 is CASSREAVSEQYF. The CDR3 nucleotides read TGCGCCAGCAGTCGAGAAGCAGTGAGCGAGCAGTACTTC. The chain joins TRBV5-1 to TRBJ2-7; D gene uncertain. With 5 bases removed from V and 6 bases from J, the gap between germline ends came to 15 bases. The germline V gene has CDR1 SGHRS and CDR2 YFSETQ. CDR3 length: 13 residues.

This clonotype was seen more than once but under ten times. This chain joins TRBV12-3 or TRBV12-4 and TRBJ1-3; D is perhaps TRBD1 (5 bases). The CDR3 runs 11 residues. V shed 5 bases and J shed 14 bases, with 13 bases lying between them. The CDR3 region is CASSRSGSLYF. CDR3 sequence (DNA): TGTGCCAGCAGTCGATCAGGGAGCCTATATTTT.

This clonotype was counted once. This may stem from a read error, because a much larger clone lies one nucleotide away. The CDR3 sequence: CASGYSRAHNSPLHF. In DNA form, the CDR3 reads TGTGCCAGCGGTTACTCGAGGGCTCATAATTCACCCCTCCACTTT. The chain couples TRBV6-5 to TRBJ1-6; D is uncertain. Per the germline V gene, CDR1 is MNHEY and CDR2 is SVGAGI. CDR3 length: 15 amino acids.

Comment on this clonotype: At one of its ends the junction is not consistent with the germline gene, which may arise from a read error. The chain employs TRBV20-1 and TRBJ2-6, with 9 nucleotides matching TRBD2. CDR1 DFQATT and CDR2 SNEGSKA come from the germline V gene (reference sequence). The CDR3 loop spans 14 amino acids. CDR3 in amino acids: CRASSAGGANVLAF. Here the CDR3 DNA reads TGCAGGGCTAGTTCCGCGGGGGGGGCCAACGTCCTGGCTTTC.

In its sample, this clonotype was seen a few times. The rearrangement joins TRBV20-1 to TRBJ1-1, with TRBD1 as a possible D gene (5 bases). The CDR3 extends over 14 amino acids. Trimming took 2 bases from V and 3 from J, leaving 13 bases between them. Per germline, CDR1 DFQATT and CDR2 SNEGSKA (reference sequence). In nucleotides, the CDR3 is TGCAGTGCTAGACCGACGGACATCCACACTGAAGCTTTCTTT. This translates into CSARPTDIHTEAFF.

The chain recombines TRBV18 with TRBJ2-2; 9 bases map to TRBD1. The CDR3 totals 15 residues. CDR1 is KGHSH and CDR2 is LQKENI in the germline V gene. With 3 bases clipped from V and 1 base from J, the junction kept 0 bases outside the gene matches. CDR3 loop: CASSPGQGNTGELFF. The CDR3 DNA reads as TGTGCCAGCTCACCGGGACAGGGGAACACCGGGGAGCTGTTTTTT.

As concerns this clonotype: One end of the junction does not line up with germline, which may come from a read error. The CDR3 sequence is CASSLAGSTEASF. The CDR3 DNA reads as TGCGCCAGCAGCTTGGCCGGGAGTACTGAAGCTTCCTTT. The J gene is TRBJ1-1, the V gene TRBV5-1, with D unresolved. The CDR3 sequence is 13 residues long. Germline assignment: CDR1 SGHRS and CDR2 YFSETQ.

V gene TRBV5-1 combines with J gene TRBJ1-4; D is uncertain. The CDR3 spans 14 residues. CDR1 and CDR2 from the germline V gene are SGHRS and YFSETQ. The V end lost 4 bases, the J end lost 0 bases, and 7 bases lay between the germline ends. The CDR3 spells CASSPEATNEKLFF. CDR3 in DNA: TGCGCCAGCAGCCCAGAGGCAACTAATGAAAAACTGTTTTTT.

This clonotype was picked up a small number of times. V usage is TRBV6-5 and J usage is TRBJ2-7; no clear D gene. The CDR3 has 13 residues. Germline CDR1 reads MNHEY; CDR2 reads SVGAGI. The V end was cut by 7 bases, the J end by 3 bases, with 13 bases between. The chain's CDR3 is CASTARPFYEQYF. Here the CDR3 DNA reads TGTGCCAGCACCGCGCGACCGTTCTACGAGCAGTACTTC.

This clonotype came up a few times. The chain is built from TRBV2 and TRBJ2-2, with 7 bases matching TRBD2. This CDR3 spans 15 amino acids. V was pared by 5 bases and J by 7 bases, with 10 bases of the junction left unmatched. Germline loops: CDR1 SNHLY, CDR2 FYNNEI. The CDR3 DNA is TGTGCCAGCAGTCGACTAGCTTTGGGGAGCGGGGAGCTGTTTTTT. This encodes CASSRLALGSGELFF.

Notes on this clonotype: The CDR3 ends on some other residue instead of the conserved phenylalanine or tryptophan, so this is likely a read error. The genes are TRBV9 and TRBJ1-6; D is unresolved. The CDR3 spans 13 residues. Looked up from germline, CDR1 is SGDLS and CDR2 is YYNGEE. Deletions cut 0 bases from V and 9 bases from J, with 7 bases between. The CDR3 nucleotides are TGTGCCAGCAGCGTAGGTGGGAGTTCACCCCTCCACTGT. Protein: CASSVGGSSPLHC.

This clonotype was counted only a few times. In DNA, the CDR3 is TGTGCCAGCAGTTCCACAGGGCCCTTAACAGATACGCAGTATTTT. Translating it yields CASSSTGPLTDTQYF. V and J are TRBV12-3 or TRBV12-4 and TRBJ2-3; a possible D gene is TRBD1 (6 bases). There are 15 residues in the CDR3. Trimming cost V 4 bases and J 3 bases, with 14 bases left between them.

This clonotype has a handful of counts. The V and J genes are TRBV7-3 and TRBJ2-1, with D possibly matching TRBD2 (6 bases). Germline loops: CDR1 SGHTA, CDR2 FQGTGA. With 5 bases removed from V and 6 bases from J, the gap between germline ends came to 17 bases. This CDR3 comprises 15 residues. CDR3 residues: CASSPTGGMGNEQFF. CDR3 coding DNA: TGTGCCAGCAGCCCGACTGGCGGGATGGGCAATGAGCAGTTCTTC.

This clonotype was seen only a few times. This sequence joins TRBV5-1 and TRBJ2-2; 8 bases are shared with TRBD1. V lost 7 bases and J lost 2; bases outside the gene matches: 10. CDR3 length: 16 amino acids. Looked up from germline, CDR1 is SGHRS and CDR2 is YFSETQ. CDR3 residues: CASASDQGANTGELFF. CDR3 bases: TGCGCCAGCGCATCAGACCAGGGGGCCAACACCGGGGAGCTGTTTTTT. Full variable domain (rest looked up from reference TRBV5-1 and TRBJ2-2): KAGVTQTPRYLIKTRGQQVTLSCSPISGHRSVSWYQQTPGQGLQFLFEYFSETQRNKGNFPGRFSGRQFSNSRSEMNVSTLELGDSALYLCASASDQGANTGELFFGEGSRLTVL.

This rearrangement joins TRBV11-1 to TRBJ2-7; tentative D call: TRBD1 (6 bases). Deletions cut 1 base from V and 0 bases from J, with 13 bases between. This CDR3 region has 16 residues. Germline V gene lookup returns CDR1 SGHAT and CDR2 FQDESV (reference sequence). CDR3 coding DNA: TGTGCCAGCAGCTTAGATCCAGGGGCCGCCTCCTACGAGCAGTACTTC. This codes for CASSLDPGAASYEQYF.